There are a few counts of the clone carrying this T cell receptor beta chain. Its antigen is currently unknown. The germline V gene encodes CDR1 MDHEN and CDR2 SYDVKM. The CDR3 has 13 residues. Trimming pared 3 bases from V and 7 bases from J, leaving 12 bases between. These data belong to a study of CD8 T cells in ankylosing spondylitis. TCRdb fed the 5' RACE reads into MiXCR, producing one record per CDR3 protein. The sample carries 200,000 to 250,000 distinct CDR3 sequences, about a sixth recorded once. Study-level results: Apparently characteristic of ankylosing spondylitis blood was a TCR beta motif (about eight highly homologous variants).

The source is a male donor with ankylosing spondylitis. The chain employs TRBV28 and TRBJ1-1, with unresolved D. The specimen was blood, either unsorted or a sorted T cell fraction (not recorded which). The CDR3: CASSFRGVNEAFF. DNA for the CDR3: TGTGCCAGCAGTTTCCGGGGTGTCAATGAAGCTTTCTTT.